This paragraph covers one TCR beta chain sequence. The junction had 2 bases not matched to a gene; V was cut back by 1 base and J by 0 bases. The germline CDR1 and CDR2 sequences are SGHTA and FQGNSA. The CDR3 has 16 residues. This sample was taken from a study of blood T cell repertoires in COVID-19. Study-wide background: Sources were T cells, B-cell-depleted T cells, or PBMCs; the material itself was cDNA or gDNA.

Living in about two dozen US areas, the participants were between roughly 18 and 90 years of age. Participants had their cohort set by participant-reported clinical history. Cohort 3 donors counted as recovered after two negative PCRs, clearance, or resolved symptoms. Method: immunoSEQ multiplex PCR; TCRdb's copy keeps in-frame clones and lacks some. The sample has some 130,000 clones; 80% to 85% are singletons. The chain recombines TRBV7-2 with TRBJ1-4; TRBD1 agrees at 7 bases. The source material was PBMCs or T cells enriched from blood (not recorded which). This receptor was obtained from a man aged 30 to 45 who had recovered from COVID-19. CDR3 residues: CASSLVGTATNEKLFF. The CDR3 DNA is TGTGCCAGCAGCTTAGTCGGGACAGCAACTAATGAAAAACTGTTTTTT.